Included here is one TCR beta chain sequence, with context. The antigen remains undetermined. Losses at the gene ends were 6 bases for V and 4 bases for J; bases not matched to a gene: 10. CDR3 size: 16 residues. The germline gives CDR1 MGHRA, CDR2 YSYEKL. These data come from a study of shared clonotypes between healthy human individuals. At a deep level, the assay was run. The table came from immunoSEQ multiplex PCR; TCRdb's copy has only in-frame clones and leaves some out. In the table there are some 2,000,000 clones, almost 96% of which are singletons. All the donors were Caucasian adults who lived in Nashville, Tennessee. Study-level findings and limits: Sample collection involved blood only; tissue repertoires are likely different. The sharing of 4.5% to 5.5% of naive CD4 clonotypes was seen across a handful of donors.

The source material was naive CD4+ T cells sorted from blood. Stated subset: CD45RA+ positively selected. The source of this sequence is a young man in good health. This rearrangement joins TRBV4-1 to TRBJ2-1, with TRBD2 matching 9 bases. In DNA form, the CDR3 reads TGCGCCAGCAGTCAACGGCTAGCGGGGAATTACAATGAGCAGTTCTTC. Protein sequence: CASSQRLAGNYNEQFF.